This T cell receptor (beta chain) was sequenced in a study of shared clonotypes between healthy human individuals. On the study more broadly: Aged 18 to 49, the donors were a couple of women and three men.

Comments on this clone: Its antigen is not known.

The germline V gene encodes CDR1 MNHNY and CDR2 SVGAGI (reference sequence). The CDR3 covers 14 residues. V lost 6 bases and J 6 bases, leaving 15 bases between the germline ends. Measured with immunoSEQ multiplex PCR; TCRdb has only the in-frame clones, and not every one. Among around 2,000,000 clones listed, about 95% were seen once. General observations from the study: Clonotypes not shared had lower generation probabilities than those common to all four donors. What naive subsets generally showed was a larger estimated richness than memory subsets showed.

Terminally differentiated effector memory CD45RA+ cells were excluded from the naive CD8 cells, which were CD45RO-negative and positively selected for CCR7. This receptor was taken from a man younger than 30 in good health. The chain couples TRBV6-6 to TRBJ1-5; tentatively, D is TRBD1 (6 bases). The sample consisted of naive CD8+ T cells sorted from blood. CDR3 region: CASSRWGAGQPQHF. As DNA, the CDR3 is TGTGCCAGCAGCAGATGGGGGGCGGGTCAGCCCCAGCATTTT.